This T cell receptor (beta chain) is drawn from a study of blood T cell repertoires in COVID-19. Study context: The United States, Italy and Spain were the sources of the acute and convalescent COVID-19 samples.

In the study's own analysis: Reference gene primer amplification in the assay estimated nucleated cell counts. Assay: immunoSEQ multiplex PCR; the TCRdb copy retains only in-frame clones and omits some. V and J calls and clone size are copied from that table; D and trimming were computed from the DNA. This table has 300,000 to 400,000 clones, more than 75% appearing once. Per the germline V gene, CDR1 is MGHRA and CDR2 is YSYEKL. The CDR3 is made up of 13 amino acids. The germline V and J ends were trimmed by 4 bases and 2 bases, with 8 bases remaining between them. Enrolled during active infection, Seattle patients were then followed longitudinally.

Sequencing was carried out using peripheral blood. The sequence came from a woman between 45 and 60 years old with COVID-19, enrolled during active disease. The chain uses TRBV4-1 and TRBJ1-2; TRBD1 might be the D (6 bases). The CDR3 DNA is TGCGCCAGCAGCCTCGACAGGAACTATGGCTACACCTTC. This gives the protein CASSLDRNYGYTF.